This T cell receptor (beta chain) is drawn from a study of T cell repertoires in Merkel cell carcinoma (dated by TCRdb to about 2019). In terms of the full investigation: Patients who had received intralesional immunotherapy or systemic immune checkpoint blockade prior to the biopsy were excluded. MCPyV-specific clonotypes were initially defined through tetramer sorting, cloning and paired TCR sequencing of expanded tumor-infiltrating lymphocytes. A diagnosis of MCPyV-positive Merkel cell carcinoma and successful in vitro expansion of tumor-infiltrating lymphocytes were required for inclusion.

What the work shows at the level of the full study, not this receptor alone: The study did not examine normal tissue biopsies.

The trim is 4 bases for V and 3 bases for J, with a gap of 10 bases between the germline ends. Measured from the cysteine to the phenylalanine, the CDR3 is 13 residues long. Just the 39-base CDR3 DNA is kept, in frame starting at base 1. Per the germline V gene, SGHTA is the CDR1 and FQGNSA is the CDR2. This clone was detected only a few times. Its antigen remains undetermined. Base-call qualities are not available, and no considerably larger clone is one nucleotide away. The immunoSEQ assay was used both to sequence TRB CDR3 from tumor genomic DNA and to process the resulting data. TCRdb carries this immuneACCESS record with in-frame sequences only. Its versions omit some clonotypes, under half of them owing to an unresolved V gene in the studies checked, with the rest unexplained. The sample records fewer than 15,000 clones, 65% to 85% of which are singletons. 15% to 20% of the sample rests with the top ten.

Biopsy-confirmed MCPyV-positive Merkel cell carcinoma was present in the study subjects, and positive serum antibodies to T-antigen were found in every subject. Genomic DNA was extracted from a handful of adjacent 10-micron frozen tumor sections without cell sorting or culture. Optimal cutting temperature compound was used to freeze tumor biopsy tissue measuring roughly 5 x 5 x 5 mm. The presence of abundant Merkel cell carcinoma and infiltrating cells in the frozen biopsy was confirmed on hematoxylin and eosin scout sections. This chain is built from TRBV7-2 and TRBJ2-7; D gene: possibly TRBD1, on 6 matching bases. Sequencing was carried out using tumor tissue. The TCR originated in an adult with Merkel cell carcinoma. The nucleotide sequence reads as follows: TGTGCCAGCAGCTCACAACAGGGCTACGAGCAGTACTTC. Its coded protein is CASSSQQGYEQYF. The CDR3, completed at both ends by the reference TRBV7-2 and TRBJ2-7 genes, gives the full variable domain GAGVSQSPSNKVTEKGKDVELRCDPISGHTALYWYRQSLGQGLEFLIYFQGNSAPDKSGLPSDRFSAERTGGSVSTLTIQRTQQEDSAVYLCASSSQQGYEQYFGPGTRLTVT.